What follows describes a single T cell receptor (beta chain). The study assigned cohorts using participant-reported clinical history. The data belong to a study of blood T cell repertoires in COVID-19. At the level of the study: Samples came from the United States, Italy and Spain, spanning acute and convalescent COVID-19.

Trimming at V came to 3 bases and at J to 2 bases, leaving 6 bases not matched to a gene. This CDR3 comprises 16 residues. Germline values: CDR1 MDHEN, CDR2 SYDVKM. Authors' methods: Using reference gene primer amplification, nucleated cell counts were estimated. Here immunoSEQ multiplex PCR was the method, and the copy in TCRdb shows in-frame clones only, minus some. The V and J calls and clone size are taken from that table; D and trimming were inferred from the DNA. This sample has under 250,000 clones, with about 87% found just once. This sequence joins TRBV28 and TRBJ1-5, with 8 bases lining up with TRBD1. Sequences were obtained from PBMCs or T cells enriched from blood (not recorded which). The source is a woman in her twenties or thirties who had been exposed to COVID-19. CDR3 in DNA: TGTGCCAGCAGTTTGTGGACAGGGAAGGGCAATCAGCCCCAGCATTTT. Its translation is CASSLWTGKGNQPQHF.